The 25 T cell receptor beta chains below all came from one sample that was sequenced in a study of identical twins. TCRdb re-derived calls from the 5' RACE reads in MiXCR, one entry per CDR3 protein. The table includes 650,000 to 800,000 distinct CDR3 sequences, 8.5% to 9.5% detected once. The same data also went into a second study, on yellow fever vaccine responses in identical twins.

The sequenced sample was PBMCs. These receptors all come from a woman aged 18-35 years in good health.

The rearrangement uses TRBV15 and TRBJ2-7; 9 bases match TRBD1. The junction had 4 bases not matched to a gene; V was cut back by 0 bases and J by 4 bases. CDR1 is LNHNV and CDR2 is YYDKDF in the germline V gene (reference sequence). The CDR3 has 15 residues. The CDR3 nucleotides read TGTGCCACCAGCAGAGAAACCGGGACAGGGTACGAGCAGTACTTC. It translates to CATSRETGTGYEQYF.

This chain uses TRBV11-2 with TRBJ2-3, with TRBD1 matching 11 bases. Germline trimming cut 2 bases from V and 4 bases from J; bases unmatched to any gene: 2. This CDR3 has 15 amino acids. The germline CDR1 and CDR2 sequences are SGHAT and FQNNGV. The CDR3 spells CASSLRTGGPDTQYF. DNA for the CDR3: TGTGCCAGCAGCTTACGGACAGGGGGCCCAGATACGCAGTATTTT.

Only a few counts were recorded for this clonotype. This chain uses TRBV7-8 with TRBJ2-1; the match to TRBD2 covers 9 bases. The V gene end was trimmed by 7 bases and the J gene end by 8 bases; junction bases not matched to a gene: 15. The CDR3 covers 16 residues. Germline V CDR1 and CDR2: SGHVS, FQNEAQ. The CDR3 is CASIVAGEMPLDEQFF. The CDR3, as DNA: TGTGCCAGCATCGTAGCGGGAGAGATGCCATTGGATGAGCAGTTCTTC.

This clonotype was seen at least ten times. The chain couples TRBV29-1 to TRBJ2-7, with D possibly TRBD1 on 5 matching bases. The CDR3 contains 14 residues. The germline V gene encodes CDR1 SQVTM and CDR2 ANQGSEA. V was trimmed by 7 bases and J by 1 base, leaving 17 bases between them. The CDR3 DNA sequence: TGCAGCGGCAGGGAAGCCGATGGGTCCTACGAGCAGTACTTC. Translation gives CSGREADGSYEQYF.

The rearrangement joins TRBV30 to TRBJ2-5, with D hard to call. This CDR3 is built from 10 residues. The V end was cut by 6 bases, the J end by 5 bases, with 7 bases between. Germline CDR1 is GTSNPN and CDR2 is SVGIG (reference sequence). The CDR3 nucleotides read TGTGCCTGCTCGAGGGAGACCCAGTACTTC. It codes for CACSRETQYF.

This clonotype was picked up a small number of times. The rearrangement links TRBV7-2 to TRBJ1-1; maybe TRBD1 (5 bases). CDR1 is SGHTA and CDR2 is FQGNSA in the germline V gene. The CDR3 spans 14 residues. V lost 1 base and J 4 bases, leaving 10 bases between the germline ends. The CDR3 DNA sequence: TGTGCCAGCAGCTTAGAGAGACAGAGCACTGAAGCTTTCTTT. As protein: CASSLERQSTEAFF.

This clonotype has just a few counts. The chain uses TRBV7-9 and TRBJ2-3; 9 nucleotides line up with TRBD1. The germline V gene has CDR1 SEHNR and CDR2 FQNEAQ (reference sequence). V gave up 5 bases and J gave up 5 bases; unmatched junction bases: 8. The CDR3 loop spans 15 amino acids. The CDR3 DNA reads as TGTGCCAGCAGCCGCGGGGACAGGGTGCAAGATACGCAGTATTTT. This translates into CASSRGDRVQDTQYF.

The chain uses TRBV24-1 and TRBJ2-1; D may correspond to TRBD1 or TRBD2 (5 bases each). CDR3 length equals 17 residues. V lost 3 bases, J lost 0 bases, and 14 bases lay in between. The germline CDR1 and CDR2 sequences are KGHDR and SFDVKD. CDR3 nucleotides: TGTGCCACCAGTGATCCGGGGCAATCGAGCTCCTACAATGAGCAGTTCTTC. Amino acid sequence: CATSDPGQSSSYNEQFF.

V gene TRBV20-1 combines with J gene TRBJ2-5; TRBD1 agrees at 10 bases. The CDR3 consists of 14 residues. From germline, CDR1 is DFQATT and CDR2 SNEGSKA (reference sequence). Trimming removed 3 bases from V and 5 bases from J; junction bases left unmatched: 6. CDR3 protein: CSARWDRGMETQYF. The CDR3 DNA reads TGCAGTGCTAGGTGGGACAGGGGAATGGAGACCCAGTACTTC.

V and J are TRBV6-2 or TRBV6-3 and TRBJ1-5, with D possibly matching TRBD1 (5 bases). V lost 6 bases to trimming and J lost 0 bases, with 12 bases between them. This CDR3 comprises 15 residues. Germline lookup yields CDR1 MNHEY and CDR2 SVGEGT. The DNA for the CDR3 is TGTGCCAGCAGATCGGGACGCTTTAGCAATCAGCCCCAGCATTTT. Translated: CASRSGRFSNQPQHF.

This clonotype was detected a few times. This chain uses TRBV20-1 with TRBJ2-3; D ambiguous. Germline V CDR1 and CDR2: DFQATT, SNEGSKA (reference sequence). V was shortened by 1 base and J by 4 bases, with 9 bases between the two germline ends. The CDR3 runs to 13 residues. The CDR3 DNA is TGCAGTGCTAGAGGTGGGAACGCAGATACGCAGTATTTT. This encodes CSARGGNADTQYF.

This clonotype was picked up many times. Sequence at one end of the junction differs from germline and may be a read error. The V gene is TRBV5-1, the J gene TRBJ2-1; 15 bases are shared with TRBD2. The CDR3 is made up of 15 amino acids. Germline lookup yields CDR1 SGHRS and CDR2 YFSETQ. The CDR3 loop reads CASSPGLAGGNEQFF. CDR3 bases: TGTGCCAGCAGCCCAGGACTAGCGGGAGGGAATGAGCAGTTCTTC.

The chain recombines TRBV20-1 with TRBJ2-3; possible D gene TRBD2, 6 bases. V was cut by 1 base and J by 2 bases, with 13 bases left in between. CDR3 length: 15 amino acids. CDR1 and CDR2 from the germline V gene are DFQATT and SNEGSKA (reference sequence). In nucleotides, the CDR3 is TGCAGTGCTAGAGTACTAGCAGACTACACAGATACGCAGTATTTT. This encodes CSARVLADYTDTQYF.

This clonotype was recorded many times. This sequence joins TRBV10-3 and TRBJ2-1; D perhaps matches TRBD2 (5 bases). This CDR3 comprises 11 residues. The V gene lost 7 bases and the J gene lost 9 bases, with 10 bases spanning the gap. The germline gives CDR1 ENHRY, CDR2 SYGVKD. CDR3: CAINRGSEQFF. The CDR3 DNA sequence: TGTGCCATCAATCGGGGATCTGAGCAGTTCTTC.

Only a few counts were recorded for this clonotype. This chain joins TRBV4-3 and TRBJ2-2; 8 bases align to TRBD2. The CDR3 sequence is 17 residues long. Germline values: CDR1 LGHNA, CDR2 YSLEER. The V gene end was trimmed by 2 bases and the J gene end by 1 base; junction bases not matched to a gene: 6. The CDR3 sequence: CASSQMGLDGNTGELFF. The CDR3 nucleotides read TGCGCCAGCAGCCAAATGGGACTAGACGGGAACACCGGGGAGCTGTTTTTT.

This clonotype was detected only a few times. The V gene is TRBV11-2, the J gene TRBJ2-7, with D hard to call. Trimming pared 8 bases from V and 6 bases from J, leaving 11 bases between. The CDR3 has 11 residues. Germline loops: CDR1 SGHAT, CDR2 FQNNGV. This CDR3 reads CASPRDSEQYF. CDR3 sequence (DNA): TGTGCCAGCCCCAGAGATAGCGAGCAGTACTTC.

This rearrangement joins TRBV12-3 or TRBV12-4 to TRBJ2-7; D perhaps matches TRBD2 (6 bases). Between the trimmed V and J ends, which lost 5 bases and 2 bases, there was a span of 13 bases. This CDR3 comprises 14 residues. CDR3 sequence (DNA): TGTGCCAGCAGTCCCCAGCGGGCGGCCTACGAGCAGTACTTC. It translates to CASSPQRAAYEQYF.

This clonotype was observed a handful of times. The chain has TRBV2 and TRBJ2-3; D call uncertain. V was pared by 1 base and J by 6 bases, with 14 bases between. Germline values: CDR1 SNHLY, CDR2 FYNNEI. This CDR3 spans 15 amino acids. The CDR3 coding sequence is TGTGCCAGCAGTGAAGAGGTTGCGTTTGGGGATACGCAGTATTTT. Translated, it gives CASSEEVAFGDTQYF. Variable domain in full (rest from reference TRBV2 and TRBJ2-3): EPEVTQTPSHQVTQMGQEVILRCVPISNHLYFYWYRQILGQKVEFLVSFYNNEISEKSEIFDDQFSVERPDGSNFTLKIRSTKLEDSAMYFCASSEEVAFGDTQYFGPGTRLTVL.

This clonotype was detected only a few times. CDR3 bases: TGTGCCAGCAGGGAATTCTACGAGCAGTACTTC. It codes for CASREFYEQYF. The V call is TRBV2, the J call TRBJ2-7; D gene unclear. The ends were cut back, 6 bases at V and 3 bases at J, with 6 bases in the middle. Looked up from germline, CDR1 is SNHLY and CDR2 is FYNNEI. CDR3 length: 11 residues.

At least ten counts were recorded for this clonotype. The chain combines TRBV7-2 with TRBJ2-1; D is unclear. V lost 4 bases and J 8 bases, leaving 6 bases between the germline ends. Per germline, CDR1 SGHTA and CDR2 FQGNSA. There are 11 residues in the CDR3. DNA of the CDR3: TGTGCCAGCAGCTCTTTATATGAGCAGTTCTTC. Translated: CASSSLYEQFF. The whole variable domain, filled in from reference TRBV7-2 and TRBJ2-1, reads GAGVSQSPSNKVTEKGKDVELRCDPISGHTALYWYRQSLGQGLEFLIYFQGNSAPDKSGLPSDRFSAERTGGSVSTLTIQRTQQEDSAVYLCASSSLYEQFFGPGTRLTVL.

This clonotype was observed at least ten times. The V and J genes are TRBV12-3 or TRBV12-4 and TRBJ2-7; no definite D call. Between the trimmed V and J ends, which lost 6 bases and 4 bases, there was a span of 10 bases. The CDR3 length is 12 residues. In DNA form, the CDR3 reads TGTGCCAGCAGCAAGAGCCCTTACGAGCAGTACTTC. Translated, it gives CASSKSPYEQYF.

This clonotype was counted ten times or more. The chain recombines TRBV11-2 with TRBJ2-1; TRBD2 matches at 12 bases. Trimming cost V 7 bases and J 5 bases; bases outside gene matches: 9. The CDR3 contains 16 residues. The germline CDR1 and CDR2 sequences are SGHAT and FQNNGV. The CDR3 coding sequence is TGTGCCAGCAACCTTCGGCTAGCGGGGGGGGACAATGAGCAGTTCTTC. Protein product: CASNLRLAGGDNEQFF.

This clonotype has a handful of counts. This sequence joins TRBV5-1 and TRBJ2-3, with TRBD2 matching 8 bases. Trimming took 0 bases from V and 1 from J; bases not matched to a gene: 4. This CDR3 is 16 amino acids long. Germline V lookup: CDR1 SGHRS, CDR2 YFSETQ. CDR3 DNA: TGCGCCAGCAGCTTGGCCGCGACTAGCGGCACAGATACGCAGTATTTT. It is translated as CASSLAATSGTDTQYF.

This clonotype was counted between two and nine times. The chain joins TRBV7-8 to TRBJ2-1, with D perhaps matching TRBD2 (7 bases). V gave up 2 bases and J gave up 2 bases, with 13 bases separating them. CDR3 length equals 16 residues. The germline gives CDR1 SGHVS, CDR2 FQNEAQ. CDR3 sequence (DNA): TGTGCCAGCAGCTTATTAGGGGGGGCGGCCTACAATGAGCAGTTCTTC. It is translated as CASSLLGGAAYNEQFF.

The rearrangement links TRBV10-3 to TRBJ2-3; weak D call: TRBD2 (6 bases). Germline-derived CDR1 and CDR2 are ENHRY and SYGVKD. The CDR3 covers 11 residues. V gave up 8 bases and J gave up 5 bases, with 8 bases separating them. As DNA, the CDR3 is TGTGCCATCGGCGGGGTAGATACGCAGTATTTT. It yields the protein CAIGGVDTQYF.